The 13 T cell receptor beta chains given below trace back to one sample, sequenced in a study of PD-1 and CTLA-4 blockade in melanoma. Profiled with immunoSEQ multiplex PCR; TCRdb holds only in-frame clones, not every one. The data show around 21,000 clones, with more than 70% seen just once and 6% to 8% held by the top ten. This specimen consisted of CD8+ T cells from peripheral blood, obtained before anti-PD-1 treatment. The source is a human donor with melanoma.

The chain combines TRBV2 with TRBJ1-4; D is possibly TRBD1 (5 bases). CDR1 and CDR2 from the germline V gene are SNHLY and FYNNEI. This CDR3 is built from 16 residues. V lost 6 bases and J 4 bases, leaving 18 bases between the germline ends. The CDR3 DNA follows: TGTGCCAGCAGGGCCGGGACGAGAGTTATTAATGAAAAACTGTTTTTT. This sequence encodes CASRAGTRVINEKLFF. Together with reference TRBV2 and TRBJ1-4, the CDR3 gives the full variable domain: EPEVTQTPSHQVTQMGQEVILRCVPISNHLYFYWYRQILGQKVEFLVSFYNNEISEKSEIFDDQFSVERPDGSNFTLKIRSTKLEDSAMYFCASRAGTRVINEKLFFGSGTQLSVL.

The chain recombines TRBV28 with TRBJ2-7; 8 bases are shared with TRBD2. CDR3 size: 14 residues. In germline, CDR1 is MDHEN, CDR2 SYDVKM. J was trimmed by 4 bases and V by 4 bases; bases with no gene match: 6. CDR3 amino acids: CASSWDREGYEQYF. In DNA, the CDR3 is TGTGCCAGCAGTTGGGACCGGGAGGGGTACGAGCAGTACTTC.

The gene calls are TRBV7-9 and TRBJ2-1; D gene ambiguous. Germline values: CDR1 SEHNR, CDR2 FQNEAQ (reference sequence). The ends were cut back, 3 bases at V and 9 bases at J, with 6 bases in the middle. CDR3 length equals 11 residues. CDR3 in amino acids: CASSFGSEQFF. The CDR3 nucleotides are TGTGCCAGCAGCTTCGGTTCTGAGCAGTTCTTC.

This chain connects TRBV29-1 to TRBJ1-3; 8 nucleotides agree with TRBD1. Trimming cost V 4 bases and J 6 bases; bases outside gene matches: 11. The germline gives CDR1 SQVTM, CDR2 ANQGSEA. CDR3 length: 15 amino acids. The DNA of the CDR3 is TGCAGCGTTGCGGGGGACAGGTTGGAAGAAAACACCATATATTTT. This codes for CSVAGDRLEENTIYF.

J is TRBJ1-3 and V is TRBV4-2; D may be TRBD1 (6 bases). V lost 0 bases and J lost 4, with 10 bases in between. Germline V gene sequence: CDR1 LGHNA, CDR2 YNFKEQ. The CDR3 spans 15 residues. CDR3 amino acids: CASSQDQGIGNTIYF. The CDR3 nucleotides read TGTGCCAGCAGCCAAGATCAGGGGATAGGAAACACCATATATTTT.

This rearrangement joins TRBV4-1 to TRBJ1-1; D call uncertain. The germline gives CDR1 MGHRA, CDR2 YSYEKL. The CDR3 consists of 14 residues. The V and J ends lost 1 base and 10 bases respectively, with 16 bases between them. CDR3 residues: CASSQVGYEGGAFF. The CDR3 DNA reads TGCGCCAGCAGCCAAGTGGGGTATGAGGGAGGAGCTTTCTTT.

The V gene is TRBV9, the J gene TRBJ2-1, with TRBD2 as a possible D gene (6 bases). Trimming stripped 3 bases from V and 7 bases from J, with 17 bases between. The CDR3 runs to 15 residues. Germline assignment: CDR1 SGDLS and CDR2 YYNGEE. The DNA for the CDR3 is TGTGCCAGCAGCGAAGGAGGGGCCCCAGGGAATGAGCAGTTCTTC. This gives the protein CASSEGGAPGNEQFF.

This chain joins TRBV5-5 and TRBJ2-1; D might be TRBD2 (5 bases). Trimming removed 4 bases at V and 0 bases at J, with 14 bases between. This CDR3 spans 16 amino acids. Germline assignment: CDR1 SGHKS and CDR2 YYEKEE (reference sequence). The chain's CDR3 is CASSPEVSGSYNEQFF. The CDR3 DNA reads as TGTGCCAGCAGCCCGGAGGTATCCGGCTCCTACAATGAGCAGTTCTTC. Supplemented by reference TRBV5-5 and TRBJ2-1, the full variable domain reads DAGVTQSPTHLIKTRGQQVTLRCSPISGHKSVSWYQQVLGQGPQFIFQYYEKEERGRGNFPDRFSARQFPNYSSELNVNALLLGDSALYLCASSPEVSGSYNEQFFGPGTRLTVL.

The rearrangement joins TRBV7-9 to TRBJ1-1; D gene unclear. Germline CDR1 SEHNR, CDR2 FQNEAQ (reference sequence). The germline V and J ends were trimmed by 1 base and 4 bases, with 7 bases remaining between them. The CDR3 covers 13 residues. The CDR3 nucleotides read TGTGCCAGCAGCTTAGAGCTGGGCACTGAAGCTTTCTTT. Translation: CASSLELGTEAFF.

The chain joins TRBV14 to TRBJ2-1, with D tentatively TRBD2 (6 bases). The CDR3 spans 13 residues. CDR1 and CDR2 from the germline V gene are SGHDN and FVKESK. Trimming stripped 4 bases from V and 10 bases from J, with 14 bases between. The DNA for the CDR3 is TGTGCCAGCAGCCCAGTAGGCGGGACCGAGCAGTTCTTC. This encodes CASSPVGGTEQFF.

This clone has a handful of counts. CDR3 amino acids: CASSEGTSDTGELFF. The CDR3 DNA is TGTGCCAGCAGTGAAGGAACTTCTGACACCGGGGAGCTGTTTTTT. The chain carries TRBV2 and TRBJ2-2, with no clear D. Trimming cost V 1 base and J 3 bases, with 9 bases left between them. The CDR3 sequence is 15 residues long. CDR1 is SNHLY and CDR2 is FYNNEI in the germline V gene.

The chain joins TRBV5-6 to TRBJ1-1; D is perhaps TRBD1 (6 bases). Deletions cut 5 bases from V and 2 bases from J, with 25 bases between. The CDR3 sequence is 18 residues long. The germline gives CDR1 SGHDT, CDR2 YYEEEE. The CDR3 DNA sequence: TGTGCCAGCAGTCGCGGACCCCCTACAGGGTTGGCTAACACTGAAGCTTTCTTT. Protein: CASSRGPPTGLANTEAFF.

The rearrangement joins TRBV5-1 to TRBJ1-1; TRBD1 is a possible D gene (5 bases). Germline V CDR1 and CDR2: SGHRS, YFSETQ. The CDR3 extends over 16 amino acids. Deletions cut 1 base from V and 4 bases from J, with 17 bases between. In DNA form, the CDR3 reads TGCGCCAGCAGCTTGTACCCCTCGGGGACTGTCACTGAAGCTTTCTTT. Its translation: CASSLYPSGTVTEAFF.